These 31 T cell receptor beta chains were all obtained from the same sample, sequenced in a study of cytomegalovirus exposure and HLA in healthy donors. The PCR ran on 60 Vbeta and 13 Jbeta primers. Sequencing used immunoSEQ multiplex PCR; TCRdb keeps in-frame clones, though not all of them. Among around 180,000 clones listed, over 60% were seen once. Sample: PBMCs. The source of these receptors is a man aged 40-49 years in good health and CMV-seronegative.

The rearrangement joins TRBV7-8 to TRBJ2-2, with D possibly being TRBD1 (5 bases). Trimming removed 4 bases at V and 0 bases at J, with 15 bases between. Germline CDR1 is SGHVS and CDR2 is FQNEAQ. The CDR3 runs 17 residues. In nucleotides, the CDR3 is TGTGCCAGCAGCTCAACAAGGGGCAGAACGAACACCGGGGAGCTGTTTTTT. This sequence encodes CASSSTRGRTNTGELFF. Drawing the rest from reference TRBV7-8 and TRBJ2-2, the complete variable domain is GAGVSQSPRYKVAKRGQDVALRCDPISGHVSLFWYQQALGQGPEFLTYFQNEAQLDKSGLPSDRFFAERPEGSVSTLKIQRTQQEDSAVYLCASSSTRGRTNTGELFFGEGSRLTVL.

This chain connects TRBV5-4 to TRBJ2-3; TRBD2 might be the D (5 bases). The CDR3 covers 12 residues. The V end was cut by 5 bases, the J end by 9 bases, with 13 bases between. Germline CDR1 SGHNT, CDR2 YYREEE (reference sequence). CDR3 region: CASRIEEGTQYF. Here the CDR3 DNA reads TGTGCCAGCAGGATAGAAGAGGGCACGCAGTATTTT.

The chain links TRBV7-3 to TRBJ2-7; D might be TRBD2 (6 bases). Trimming stripped 0 bases from V and 0 bases from J, with 9 bases between. Germline V gene lookup returns CDR1 SGHTA and CDR2 FQGTGA. The length of the CDR3 is 15 residues. As DNA, the CDR3 is TGTGCCAGCAGCTTAACTGCGGGGAGCTCCTACGAGCAGTACTTC. Encoded protein: CASSLTAGSSYEQYF.

The CDR3 coding sequence is TGTGCCAGCTCACCTGGAGTCTCGGGGTTACACTACGAGCAGTACTTC. This sequence encodes CASSPGVSGLHYEQYF. The chain combines TRBV18 with TRBJ2-7; possibly TRBD2 for D (5 bases). The germline gives CDR1 KGHSH, CDR2 LQKENI. The CDR3 sequence is 16 residues long. V was shortened by 3 bases and J by 3 bases, with 18 bases between the two germline ends.

The table lists this clone with a count of one. This chain links TRBV18 with TRBJ2-2; TRBD1 might be the D (5 bases). The CDR3 has 13 amino acids. The V end lost 5 bases, the J end lost 6 bases, and 10 bases lay between the germline ends. Germline CDR1 is KGHSH and CDR2 is LQKENI. Here the CDR3 DNA reads TGTGCCAGCTCAGAAGGGGCTTCCGGGGAGCTGTTTTTT. Translated: CASSEGASGELFF.

The genes are TRBV10-3 and TRBJ2-5; 9 nucleotides match TRBD1. The length of the CDR3 is 16 residues. The ends lost 4 bases at V and 5 bases at J; junction bases unmatched: 11. Germline V gene sequence: CDR1 ENHRY, CDR2 SYGVKD. The CDR3 reads CAISGGQGPVGETQYF. DNA for the CDR3: TGTGCCATCAGTGGCGGACAGGGGCCCGTGGGGGAGACCCAGTACTTC.

This clone appeared a single time. This sequence joins TRBV18 and TRBJ2-5; perhaps TRBD2 as D (6 bases). V dropped 0 bases and J dropped 9 bases, with 23 bases sitting between them. The CDR3 covers 17 residues. Germline lookup yields CDR1 KGHSH and CDR2 LQKENI. The CDR3 reads CASSPPEGRPGGEAQYF. In nucleotides, the CDR3 is TGTGCCAGCTCACCACCAGAAGGCCGACCCGGCGGGGAGGCCCAGTACTTC. The complete variable domain, with remaining parts taken from reference TRBV18 and TRBJ2-5, reads NAGVMQNPRHLVRRRGQEARLRCSPMKGHSHVYWYRQLPEEGLKFMVYLQKENIIDESGMPKERFSAEFPKEGPSILRIQQVVRGDSAAYFCASSPPEGRPGGEAQYFGPGTRLLVL.

V usage is TRBV10-3 and J usage is TRBJ1-2; 9 nucleotides agree with TRBD1. V was clipped by 5 bases and J by 4 bases; unmatched bases: 5. CDR1 and CDR2 from the germline V gene are ENHRY and SYGVKD. This CDR3 spans 14 amino acids. The CDR3 spells CAISQTGGGYGYTF. DNA of the CDR3: TGTGCCATCAGTCAAACAGGGGGCGGCTATGGCTACACCTTC.

The chain has TRBV6-6 and TRBJ1-2, with 7 bases fitting TRBD1. The V segment lost 7 bases and the J segment 10 bases; nucleotides outside the gene matches: 12. The length of the CDR3 is 13 residues. The germline gives CDR1 MNHNY, CDR2 SVGAGI (reference sequence). The CDR3 DNA follows: TGTGCCAGCACCTTGCTATCACAGGGGACCTACACCTTC. It yields the protein CASTLLSQGTYTF.

This clone was detected only a few times. The V call is TRBV7-9, the J call TRBJ2-5, with D hard to call. The CDR3 is 13 amino acids. In germline, CDR1 is SEHNR, CDR2 FQNEAQ (reference sequence). Trimming cost V 5 bases and J 1 base, with 8 bases left between them. The CDR3, as DNA: TGTGCCAGCAGCACTACACTCCAAGAGACCCAGTACTTC. It codes for CASSTTLQETQYF. The entire variable domain, with the rest obtained from reference TRBV7-9 and TRBJ2-5, is as follows: DTGVSQNPRHKITKRGQNVTFRCDPISEHNRLYWYRQTLGQGPEFLTYFQNEAQLEKSRLLSDRFSAERPKGSFSTLEIQRTEQGDSAMYLCASSTTLQETQYFGPGTRLLVL.

The chain combines TRBV25-1 with TRBJ1-5, with 7 nucleotides matching TRBD1. Germline V gives CDR1 MGHDK, CDR2 SYGVNS. The trim removed 4 bases at V and 7 bases at J, leaving 7 bases unmatched. The CDR3 is 14 amino acids. The CDR3: CASSGGQDLQPQHF. CDR3 nucleotides: TGTGCCAGCAGTGGTGGACAGGATCTGCAGCCCCAGCATTTT.

This clone was found once. This chain uses TRBV5-1 with TRBJ2-7, with D maybe TRBD1 (6 bases). Trimming left V 2 bases short and J 4 bases short, with 16 bases between. Per germline, CDR1 SGHRS and CDR2 YFSETQ. The CDR3 consists of 15 residues. The CDR3 loop reads CASSFVTGTIYEQYF. The CDR3 DNA is TGCGCCAGCAGCTTTGTCACAGGGACCATTTACGAGCAGTACTTC.

V and J are TRBV7-8 and TRBJ2-3, with TRBD1 matching over 8 bases. Germline V CDR1 and CDR2: SGHVS, FQNEAQ. Trimming removed 3 bases from V and 5 bases from J; junction bases left unmatched: 1. The CDR3 has 13 residues. This chain's CDR3 is CASSFGQGDTQYF. As DNA, the CDR3 is TGTGCCAGCAGCTTTGGACAGGGAGATACGCAGTATTTT.

The J gene is TRBJ1-6, the V gene TRBV2; D perhaps matches TRBD1 (5 bases). CDR1 SNHLY and CDR2 FYNNEI come from the germline V gene. The CDR3 runs to 14 residues. Trimming stripped 1 base from V and 9 bases from J, with 10 bases between. CDR3 region: CASSEEGRASPLHF. In DNA form, the CDR3 reads TGTGCCAGCAGTGAAGAGGGCAGGGCTTCACCCCTCCACTTT.

V gene TRBV5-6 combines with J gene TRBJ2-7; D possibly corresponds to TRBD2 (5 bases). The CDR3 length is 13 residues. Germline values: CDR1 SGHDT, CDR2 YYEEEE. Trimming removed 5 bases at V and 0 bases at J, with 9 bases between. CDR3 DNA sequence: TGTGCCAGCAGTTTTCGGGACTCCTACGAGCAGTACTTC. Translated: CASSFRDSYEQYF.

This clone turned up a few times. The chain has TRBV4-3 and TRBJ2-1; 8 bases line up with TRBD2. J gave up 3 bases and V 1 base, and 2 bases lay outside the gene matches. Per germline, CDR1 LGHNA and CDR2 YSLEER. CDR3 length: 15 amino acids. The CDR3, as DNA: TGCGCCAGCAGCCAAGCGGGGGGGGACTACAATGAGCAGTTCTTC. Translation gives CASSQAGGDYNEQFF.

The chain employs TRBV30 and TRBJ1-1, with unresolved D. Germline V lookup: CDR1 GTSNPN, CDR2 SVGIG (reference sequence). CDR3 length: 13 amino acids. Trimming took 2 bases from V and 4 from J, leaving 11 bases between them. CDR3 residues: CAWSIMRGTEAFF. Written as DNA, the CDR3 is TGTGCCTGGAGTATTATGCGGGGCACTGAAGCTTTCTTT.

The genes are TRBV30 and TRBJ1-2; TRBD1 matches at 8 bases. The V gene end was trimmed by 4 bases and the J gene end by 8 bases; junction bases not matched to a gene: 3. The CDR3 contains 11 residues. In germline, CDR1 is GTSNPN, CDR2 SVGIG (reference sequence). The CDR3 nucleotides are TGTGCCTGGACAGGGGGCCAAGGCTACACCTTC. This encodes CAWTGGQGYTF. Drawing the rest from reference TRBV30 and TRBJ1-2, the complete variable domain is SQTIHQWPATLVQPVGSPLSLECTVEGTSNPNLYWYRQAAGRGLQLLFYSVGIGQISSEVPQNLSASRPQDRQFILSSKKLLLSDSGFYLCAWTGGQGYTFGSGTRLTVV.

The J gene is TRBJ2-7, the V gene TRBV2; 10 bases are shared with TRBD1. CDR1 and CDR2 from the germline V gene are SNHLY and FYNNEI. With V trimmed by 4 bases and J by 3 bases, 3 bases remained unmatched. This CDR3 comprises 14 residues. The chain's CDR3 is CASSGQGAVYEQYF. CDR3 bases: TGTGCCAGCAGTGGACAGGGGGCGGTCTACGAGCAGTACTTC.

The V gene is TRBV5-1, the J gene TRBJ2-5; 8 bases match TRBD2. Germline trimming cut 4 bases from V and 5 bases from J; bases unmatched to any gene: 7. Per germline, CDR1 SGHRS and CDR2 YFSETQ. CDR3 length equals 14 residues. The chain's CDR3 is CASSPLAGRETQYF. The DNA for the CDR3 is TGCGCCAGCAGCCCGTTAGCGGGACGGGAGACCCAGTACTTC.

This clone was detected a few times. The gene calls are TRBV6-5 and TRBJ2-3; TRBD1 might be the D (6 bases). Germline lookup yields CDR1 MNHEY and CDR2 SVGAGI. Trimming left V 2 bases short and J 2 bases short, with 8 bases between. This CDR3 has 14 amino acids. DNA of the CDR3: TGTGCCAGCAGTTACGACAGGAACACAGATACGCAGTATTTT. This codes for CASSYDRNTDTQYF.

The chain couples TRBV18 to TRBJ2-3; tentative D call: TRBD2 (6 bases). Trimming pared 3 bases from V and 2 bases from J, leaving 12 bases between. Germline V CDR1 and CDR2: KGHSH, LQKENI. This CDR3 has 15 residues. CDR3 loop: CASSPLASLTDTQYF. CDR3 bases: TGTGCCAGCTCACCGCTAGCGAGCCTCACAGATACGCAGTATTTT.

This sequence joins TRBV5-6 and TRBJ1-6, with a weak D call TRBD1 (5 bases). The ends were cut back, 5 bases at V and 7 bases at J, with 13 bases in the middle. This CDR3 is built from 14 residues. Germline V gene lookup returns CDR1 SGHDT and CDR2 YYEEEE. CDR3 amino acids: CASRGGDWNSPLHF. In DNA form, the CDR3 reads TGTGCCAGCAGGGGGGGTGATTGGAATTCACCCCTCCACTTT. Using reference TRBV5-6 and TRBJ1-6 for the parts outside the CDR3, the full variable domain is DAGVTQSPTHLIKTRGQQVTLRCSPKSGHDTVSWYQQALGQGPQFIFQYYEEEERQRGNFPDRFSGHQFPNYSSELNVNALLLGDSALYLCASRGGDWNSPLHFGNGTRLTVT.

This clone appeared a single time. This sequence joins TRBV5-1 and TRBJ2-5, with D perhaps matching TRBD2 (5 bases). The CDR3 length is 16 residues. The germline gives CDR1 SGHRS, CDR2 YFSETQ. V was cut by 0 bases and J by 0 bases, with 12 bases left in between. The CDR3 nucleotides read TGCGCCAGCAGCTTGGGTGTCAGGAGGTACCAAGAGACCCAGTACTTC. Its translation is CASSLGVRRYQETQYF.

The chain uses TRBV9 and TRBJ2-1, with 11 bases aligning to TRBD2. With 2 bases clipped from V and 5 bases from J, the junction kept 6 bases outside the gene matches. Germline loops: CDR1 SGDLS, CDR2 YYNGEE. This CDR3 comprises 16 residues. This chain's CDR3 is CASSVGLAGGNNEQFF. The DNA for the CDR3 is TGTGCCAGCAGCGTTGGTCTAGCGGGAGGCAACAATGAGCAGTTCTTC.

As for this clone: Additional DNA sequences in this sample encode the identical CDR3. The rearrangement links TRBV2 to TRBJ1-2, with D perhaps matching TRBD1 (6 bases). With 5 bases removed from V and 4 bases from J, the gap between germline ends came to 11 bases. CDR1 SNHLY and CDR2 FYNNEI come from the germline V gene. The CDR3 loop spans 13 amino acids. CDR3 DNA sequence: TGTGCCAGCAGTACCGGGACAAGCTATGGCTACACCTTC. Its protein product is CASSTGTSYGYTF.

The chain couples TRBV6-1 to TRBJ1-1; possible D gene TRBD1, 5 bases. The CDR3 loop spans 15 amino acids. Between the trimmed V and J ends, which lost 7 bases and 2 bases, there was a span of 17 bases. The germline CDR1 and CDR2 sequences are MNHNS and SASEGT. CDR3 sequence (DNA): TGTGCCAGCACCTCCGGGACTACCGAAAACACTGAAGCTTTCTTT. This sequence encodes CASTSGTTENTEAFF.

The rearrangement links TRBV6-6 to TRBJ1-1, with a tentative D call TRBD1 (5 bases). V was trimmed by 6 bases and J by 5 bases, leaving 19 bases between them. The CDR3 is 15 amino acids. The germline V gene has CDR1 MNHNY and CDR2 SVGAGI (reference sequence). The CDR3 DNA reads TGTGCCAGCAGCCTACCCAGGGAAGTGAGGACTGAAGCTTTCTTT. Its protein product is CASSLPREVRTEAFF.

This clone occurred a few times. The J gene is TRBJ2-3, the V gene TRBV7-9; 8 positions agree with TRBD2. There are 15 residues in the CDR3. Losses at the gene ends were 5 bases for V and 6 bases for J; bases not matched to a gene: 10. Germline V CDR1 and CDR2: SEHNR, FQNEAQ (reference sequence). The CDR3 sequence: CASSPLGGASDTQYF. CDR3 nucleotides: TGTGCCAGCAGCCCCCTCGGGGGGGCCAGTGATACGCAGTATTTT.

A few counts support this clone. The V call is TRBV4-1, the J call TRBJ2-3; D perhaps matches TRBD1 (5 bases). The CDR3 length is 16 residues. CDR1 is MGHRA, CDR2 YSYEKL, per germline. Trimming took off 0 bases at V and 0 bases at J, with 10 bases between the two ends. CDR3 in amino acids: CASSQDRQLSTDTQYF. CDR3 nucleotide sequence: TGCGCCAGCAGCCAAGACAGACAGCTTAGCACAGATACGCAGTATTTT.

The J gene is TRBJ2-7, the V gene TRBV12-5; 10 nucleotides agree with TRBD1. This CDR3 has 13 amino acids. V shed 4 bases, J shed 5 bases, and the junction held 2 bases outside the gene matches. CDR1 LGHNT and CDR2 FRNRAP come from the germline V gene. The CDR3 coding sequence is TGTGCTAGTGGTTGGGGGACAGGGGACGAGCAGTACTTC. Amino acids: CASGWGTGDEQYF. The full variable domain, completed using reference TRBV12-5 and TRBJ2-7, is DARVTQTPRHKVTEMGQEVTMRCQPILGHNTVFWYRQTMMQGLELLAYFRNRAPLDDSGMPKDRFSAEMPDATLATLKIQPSEPRDSAVYFCASGWGTGDEQYFGPGTRLTVT.